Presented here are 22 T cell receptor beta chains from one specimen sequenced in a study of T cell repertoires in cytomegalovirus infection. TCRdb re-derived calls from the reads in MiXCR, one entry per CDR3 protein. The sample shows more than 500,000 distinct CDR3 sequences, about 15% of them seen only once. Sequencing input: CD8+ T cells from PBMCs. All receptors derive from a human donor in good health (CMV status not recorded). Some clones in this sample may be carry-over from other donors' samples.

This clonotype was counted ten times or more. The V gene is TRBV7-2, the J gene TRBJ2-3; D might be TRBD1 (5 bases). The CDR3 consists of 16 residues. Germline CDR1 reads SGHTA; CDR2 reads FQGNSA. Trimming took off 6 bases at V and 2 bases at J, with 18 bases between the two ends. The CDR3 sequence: CASSPYSNRLTDTQYF. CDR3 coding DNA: TGTGCCAGCAGTCCTTACAGTAACAGGCTCACAGATACGCAGTATTTT.

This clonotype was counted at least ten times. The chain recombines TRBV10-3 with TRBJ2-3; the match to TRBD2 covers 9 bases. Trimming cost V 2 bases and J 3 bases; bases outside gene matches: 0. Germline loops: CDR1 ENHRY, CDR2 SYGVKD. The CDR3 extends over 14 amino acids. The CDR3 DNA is TGTGCCATCAGTGAGGGACTAGCGACAGATACGCAGTATTTT. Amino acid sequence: CAISEGLATDTQYF.

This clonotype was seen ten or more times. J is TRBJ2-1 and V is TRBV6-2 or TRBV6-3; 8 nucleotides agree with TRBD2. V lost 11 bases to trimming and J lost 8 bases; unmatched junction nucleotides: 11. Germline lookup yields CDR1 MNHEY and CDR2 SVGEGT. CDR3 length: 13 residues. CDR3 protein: CAGSGSRNYEQFF. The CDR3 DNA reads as TGTGCCGGGAGCGGGAGTCGAAACTATGAGCAGTTCTTC.

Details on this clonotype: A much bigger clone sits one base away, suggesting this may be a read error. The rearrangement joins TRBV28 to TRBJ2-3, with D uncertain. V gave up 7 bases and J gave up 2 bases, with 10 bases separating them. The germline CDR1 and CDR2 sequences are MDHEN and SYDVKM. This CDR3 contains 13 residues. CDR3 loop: CASNLRITDTQYF. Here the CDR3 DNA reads TGTGCCAGCAATTTGCGGATCACAGATACGCAGTATTTT.

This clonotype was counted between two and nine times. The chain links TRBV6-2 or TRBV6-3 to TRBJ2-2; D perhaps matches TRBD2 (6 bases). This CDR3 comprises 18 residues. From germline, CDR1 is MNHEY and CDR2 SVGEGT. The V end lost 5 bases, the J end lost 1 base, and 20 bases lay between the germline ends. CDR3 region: CASSLSITSPGNTGELFF. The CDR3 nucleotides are TGTGCCAGCAGTCTATCTATTACTAGCCCGGGGAACACCGGGGAGCTGTTTTTT.

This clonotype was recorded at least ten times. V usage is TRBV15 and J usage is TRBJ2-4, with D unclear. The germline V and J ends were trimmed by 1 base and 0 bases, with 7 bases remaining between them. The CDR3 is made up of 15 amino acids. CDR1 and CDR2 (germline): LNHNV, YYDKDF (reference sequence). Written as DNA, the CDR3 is TGTGCCACCAGCAGAGGGACGGTAGCCAAAAACATTCAGTACTTC. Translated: CATSRGTVAKNIQYF.

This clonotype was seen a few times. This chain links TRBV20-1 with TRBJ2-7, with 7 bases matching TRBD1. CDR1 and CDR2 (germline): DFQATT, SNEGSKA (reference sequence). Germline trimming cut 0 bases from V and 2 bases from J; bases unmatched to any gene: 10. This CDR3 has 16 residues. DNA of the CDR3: TGCAGTGCTAGAGATAAAGTGGGGACAGCTACCTACGAGCAGTACTTC. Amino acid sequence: CSARDKVGTATYEQYF.

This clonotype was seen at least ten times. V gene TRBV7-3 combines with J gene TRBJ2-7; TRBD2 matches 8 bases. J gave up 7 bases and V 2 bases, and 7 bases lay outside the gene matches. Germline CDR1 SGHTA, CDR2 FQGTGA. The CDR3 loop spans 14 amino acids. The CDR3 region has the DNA TGTGCCAGCAGCTTATACGGGGGGGGAGAAGAGCAGTACTTC. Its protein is CASSLYGGGEEQYF.

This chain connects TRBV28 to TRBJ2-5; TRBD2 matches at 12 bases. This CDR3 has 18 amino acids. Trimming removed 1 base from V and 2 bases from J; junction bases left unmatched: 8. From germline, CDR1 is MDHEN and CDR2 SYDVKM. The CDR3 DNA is TGTGCCAGCAGTTTATTTCTAGCGGGAGGGGTGCCACAAGAGACCCAGTACTTC. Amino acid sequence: CASSLFLAGGVPQETQYF.

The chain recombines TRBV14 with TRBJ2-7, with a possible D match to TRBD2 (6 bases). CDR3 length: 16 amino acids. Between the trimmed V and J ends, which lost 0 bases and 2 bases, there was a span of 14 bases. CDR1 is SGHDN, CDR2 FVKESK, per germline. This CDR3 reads CASSQDAGLLPYEQYF. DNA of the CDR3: TGTGCCAGCAGCCAAGATGCCGGACTACTCCCCTACGAGCAGTACTTC.

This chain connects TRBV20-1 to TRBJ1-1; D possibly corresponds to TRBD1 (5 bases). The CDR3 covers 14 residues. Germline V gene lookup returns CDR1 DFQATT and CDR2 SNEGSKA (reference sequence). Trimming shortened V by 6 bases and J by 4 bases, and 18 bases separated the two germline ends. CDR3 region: CSAPWGGASTEAFF. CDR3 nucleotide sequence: TGCAGTGCACCCTGGGGGGGTGCGAGCACTGAAGCTTTCTTT.

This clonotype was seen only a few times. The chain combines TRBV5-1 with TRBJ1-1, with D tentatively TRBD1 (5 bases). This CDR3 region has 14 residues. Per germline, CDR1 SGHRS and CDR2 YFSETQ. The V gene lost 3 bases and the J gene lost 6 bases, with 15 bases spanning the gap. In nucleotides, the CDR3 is TGCGCCAGCAGCTCCCGGACGTCGGGGGCTGAAGCTTTCTTT. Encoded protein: CASSSRTSGAEAFF.

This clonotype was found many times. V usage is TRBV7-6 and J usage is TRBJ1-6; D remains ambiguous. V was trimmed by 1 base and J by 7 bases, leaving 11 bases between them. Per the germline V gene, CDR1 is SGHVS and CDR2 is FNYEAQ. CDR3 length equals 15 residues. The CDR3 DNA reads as TGTGCCAGCAGCTTAGACGGACGCGGCAATTCACCCCTCCACTTT. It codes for CASSLDGRGNSPLHF.

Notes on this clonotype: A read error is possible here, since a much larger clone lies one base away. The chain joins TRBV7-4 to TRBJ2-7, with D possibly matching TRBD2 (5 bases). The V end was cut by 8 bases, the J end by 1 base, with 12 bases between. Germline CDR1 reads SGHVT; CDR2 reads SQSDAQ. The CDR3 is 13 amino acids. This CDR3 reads CASGGGRSYEQYF. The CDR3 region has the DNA TGTGCCAGCGGAGGTGGGAGATCCTACGAGCAGTACTTC.

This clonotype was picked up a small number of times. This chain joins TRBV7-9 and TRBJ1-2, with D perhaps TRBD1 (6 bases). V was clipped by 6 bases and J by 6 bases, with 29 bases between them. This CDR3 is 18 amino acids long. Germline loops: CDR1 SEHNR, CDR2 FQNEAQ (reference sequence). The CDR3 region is CASSPLGGTRSRADGYTF. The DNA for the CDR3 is TGTGCCAGCAGTCCCCTCGGGGGGACAAGAAGTAGGGCTGATGGCTACACCTTC.

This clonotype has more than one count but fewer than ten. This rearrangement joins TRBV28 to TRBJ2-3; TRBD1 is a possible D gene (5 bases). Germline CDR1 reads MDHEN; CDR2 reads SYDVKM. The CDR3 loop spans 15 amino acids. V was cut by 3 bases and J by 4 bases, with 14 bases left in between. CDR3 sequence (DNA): TGTGCCAGCAGTTTTAGGCCGAAAGGGGCAGATACGCAGTATTTT. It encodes CASSFRPKGADTQYF.

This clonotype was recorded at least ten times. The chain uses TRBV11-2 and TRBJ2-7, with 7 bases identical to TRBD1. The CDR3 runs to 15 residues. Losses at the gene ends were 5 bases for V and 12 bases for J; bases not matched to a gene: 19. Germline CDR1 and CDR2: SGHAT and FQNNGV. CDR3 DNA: TGTGCCAGCAGCCAGGTTCGACAGGGTTTGATCCCTCCGTACTTC. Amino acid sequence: CASSQVRQGLIPPYF.

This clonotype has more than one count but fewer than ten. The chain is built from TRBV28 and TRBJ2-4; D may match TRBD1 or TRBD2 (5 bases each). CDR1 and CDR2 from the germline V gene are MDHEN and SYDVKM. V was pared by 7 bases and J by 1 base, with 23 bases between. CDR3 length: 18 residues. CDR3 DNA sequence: TGTGCCAGCACTCAGACCAGGGACCTCCTTCGGGCCAAAAACATTCAGTACTTC. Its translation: CASTQTRDLLRAKNIQYF.

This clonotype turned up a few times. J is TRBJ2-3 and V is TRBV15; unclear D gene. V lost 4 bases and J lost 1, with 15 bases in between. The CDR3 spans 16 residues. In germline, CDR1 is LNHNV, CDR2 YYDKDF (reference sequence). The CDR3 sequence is CATSTLLGLGTDTQYF. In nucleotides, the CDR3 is TGTGCCACCAGCACCCTCCTGGGGTTAGGCACAGATACGCAGTATTTT.

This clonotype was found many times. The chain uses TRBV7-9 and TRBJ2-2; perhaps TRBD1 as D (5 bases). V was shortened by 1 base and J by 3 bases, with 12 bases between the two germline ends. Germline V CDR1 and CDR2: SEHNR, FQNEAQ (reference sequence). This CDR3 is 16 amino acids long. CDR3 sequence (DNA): TGTGCCAGCAGCTTAGACAAGGGGCGAGACACCGGGGAGCTGTTTTTT. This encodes CASSLDKGRDTGELFF.

The DNA for the CDR3 is TGTGCCAGCAGCGCTGGGACAGGTCAGAACACTGAAGCTTTCTTT. Its translation is CASSAGTGQNTEAFF. The chain links TRBV9 to TRBJ1-1, with 8 nucleotides matching TRBD1. The V gene's germline CDR1 is SGDLS and CDR2 YYNGEE. CDR3 length: 15 amino acids. The trim removed 3 bases at V and 1 base at J, leaving 5 bases unmatched.

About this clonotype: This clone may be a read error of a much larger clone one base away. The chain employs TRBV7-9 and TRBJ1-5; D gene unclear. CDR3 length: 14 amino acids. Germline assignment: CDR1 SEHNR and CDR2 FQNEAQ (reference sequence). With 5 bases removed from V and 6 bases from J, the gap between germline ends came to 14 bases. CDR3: CASSAGDHIQPQHF. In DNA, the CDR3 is TGTGCCAGCAGCGCCGGAGATCACATTCAGCCCCAGCATTTT.